The 15 T cell receptor beta chains reported below all come from one sample, sequenced in a study of blood T cells in healthy people across ages. For the second PCR, which ran for roughly 7 to 11 cycles, a sample-barcoded 5' primer and a J-beta primer mix were used. Via MiXCR, TCRdb re-called the 5' RACE reads, giving one row per CDR3 protein. The sample shows about a million distinct CDR3 sequences, 35% to 40% of them seen only once. The sample was blood. Receptors originate from a man younger than 30 in good health.

This chain links TRBV6-4 with TRBJ2-7, with D maybe TRBD2 (5 bases). The V end was cut by 0 bases, the J end by 2 bases, with 14 bases between. The CDR3 extends over 16 amino acids. CDR1 is MRHNA, CDR2 SNTAGT, per germline. CDR3 residues: CASSDSRGIRPYEQYF. CDR3 sequence (DNA): TGTGCCAGCAGTGACTCTAGAGGGATTCGCCCCTACGAGCAGTACTTC.

The chain couples TRBV18 to TRBJ2-1; no clear D. Germline lookup yields CDR1 KGHSH and CDR2 LQKENI. The CDR3 totals 15 residues. The V end lost 6 bases, the J end lost 7 bases, and 19 bases lay between the germline ends. CDR3 bases: TGTGCCAGCTCTCCCATCGAGGCTCGTGAGAATGAGCAGTTCTTC. Translation gives CASSPIEARENEQFF.

In this sample, this clonotype turned up many times. This chain connects TRBV6-5 to TRBJ1-2; possible D gene TRBD1, 6 bases. Germline assignment: CDR1 MNHEY and CDR2 SVGAGI. The CDR3 runs 14 residues. The V end was cut by 8 bases, the J end by 2 bases, with 15 bases between. The CDR3 reads CASLPDQGNYGYTF. CDR3 coding DNA: TGTGCCAGCCTGCCAGACCAGGGGAACTATGGCTACACCTTC.

The V and J genes are TRBV7-6 and TRBJ2-1, with 8 bases matching TRBD2. The length of the CDR3 is 17 residues. The junction had 15 bases not matched to a gene; V was cut back by 1 base and J by 10 bases. Germline V lookup: CDR1 SGHVS, CDR2 FNYEAQ. CDR3 loop: CASSLGGRGGPVGEQFF. The CDR3, as DNA: TGTGCCAGCAGCTTAGGTGGCCGGGGGGGGCCGGTAGGGGAGCAGTTCTTC.

The rearrangement links TRBV10-3 to TRBJ2-7; weak D call: TRBD1 (5 bases). Germline V gene sequence: CDR1 ENHRY, CDR2 SYGVKD. The V gene lost 0 bases and the J gene lost 4 bases, with 10 bases spanning the gap. The CDR3 is made up of 14 amino acids. The CDR3 nucleotides read TGTGCCATCAGTGAGTCGGCACGGACATACGAGCAGTACTTC. This gives the protein CAISESARTYEQYF.

The gene calls are TRBV20-1 and TRBJ2-3; TRBD1 aligns across 8 bases. Unmatched junction bases numbered 20, after V lost 5 bases and J lost 4 bases. Germline-derived CDR1 and CDR2 are DFQATT and SNEGSKA (reference sequence). The CDR3 covers 18 residues. DNA for the CDR3: TGCAGTGCTCCGGAAGACAGGGGATCTTTGGGGGAAGCAGATACGCAGTATTTT. Translated: CSAPEDRGSLGEADTQYF.

With regard to this clonotype: One junction end disagrees with the germline gene, perhaps due to a read error. The chain combines TRBV7-7 with TRBJ2-2, with D maybe TRBD1 (6 bases). Per germline, CDR1 SSHAT and CDR2 FNYEAQ (reference sequence). CDR3 size: 16 residues. The CDR3 DNA follows: TGTGCTAGCAGCTTAGTTTCAGGGGCACGCACCGGGGAGCTGTTTTTT. It encodes CASSLVSGARTGELFF.

CDR3: CASSLRIPGLAGGSSYNEQYF. In DNA, the CDR3 is TGTGCCAGCAGTTTACGAATCCCAGGACTAGCGGGGGGGAGCTCCTACAATGAGCAGTACTTC. The V and J genes are TRBV27 and TRBJ2-1, with 15 bases aligning to TRBD2. The end of the DNA fits TRBJ2-7 better, so the J call may be wrong. CDR3 length: 21 residues. Germline CDR1 and CDR2: MNHEY and SMNVEV (reference sequence).

In regard to this clonotype: Being one base from a much bigger clone, this may be a read error. The chain combines TRBV2 with TRBJ2-7, with D possibly matching TRBD1 (6 bases). The CDR3 spans 14 residues. CDR1 and CDR2 from the germline V gene are SNHLY and FYNNEI. CDR3 DNA: TGTACCAGCAGATCAATTACAGGGAACTACGAGCAGTACTTC. This gives the protein CTSRSITGNYEQYF.

The chain links TRBV7-9 to TRBJ1-6; D not certain. Germline loops: CDR1 SEHNR, CDR2 FQNEAQ (reference sequence). V lost 1 base to trimming and J lost 6 bases, with 10 bases between them. The CDR3 sequence is 15 residues long. The CDR3 bases are TGTGCCAGCAGCTTAGTAGGGATGGGTAATTCACCCCTCCACTTT. Encoded protein: CASSLVGMGNSPLHF. Full variable domain (missing parts from reference TRBV7-9 and TRBJ1-6): DTGVSQNPRHKITKRGQNVTFRCDPISEHNRLYWYRQTLGQGPEFLTYFQNEAQLEKSRLLSDRFSAERPKGSFSTLEIQRTEQGDSAMYLCASSLVGMGNSPLHFGNGTRLTVT.

This clonotype came up a few times. The rearrangement joins TRBV7-2 to TRBJ1-4; D uncertain. This CDR3 has 14 amino acids. V was cut by 0 bases and J by 3 bases, with 5 bases left in between. Germline CDR1 is SGHTA and CDR2 is FQGNSA. The CDR3 reads CASSLAYPNEKLFF. The CDR3 nucleotides are TGTGCCAGCAGCTTAGCCTACCCTAATGAAAAACTGTTTTTT.

The chain has TRBV6-5 and TRBJ2-7, with D tentatively TRBD1 (5 bases). CDR1 is MNHEY, CDR2 SVGAGI, per germline. The CDR3 length is 15 residues. Trimming took 0 bases from V and 3 from J, leaving 12 bases between them. The CDR3 DNA follows: TGTGCCAGCAGTTACTCGAAACAGGTTAACTACGAGCAGTACTTC. It specifies CASSYSKQVNYEQYF.

The chain is built from TRBV20-1 and TRBJ1-6; D is undetermined. The CDR3 totals 13 residues. Trimming removed 1 base at V and 7 bases at J, with 8 bases between. Germline loops: CDR1 DFQATT, CDR2 SNEGSKA (reference sequence). In nucleotides, the CDR3 is TGCAGTGCTAGAGGGGCGATCAATTCACCCCTCCACTTT. Translating gives CSARGAINSPLHF.

The rearrangement links TRBV7-9 to TRBJ1-3, with 11 nucleotides matching TRBD1. The CDR3 is 15 amino acids. Germline V gene sequence: CDR1 SEHNR, CDR2 FQNEAQ (reference sequence). V lost 5 bases to trimming and J lost 3 bases; unmatched junction nucleotides: 3. CDR3 bases: TGTGCCAGCAGCAGGACAGGGGGCGGTGGAAACACCATATATTTT. Its protein is CASSRTGGGGNTIYF. The full variable domain, completed using reference TRBV7-9 and TRBJ1-3, is DTGVSQNPRHKITKRGQNVTFRCDPISEHNRLYWYRQTLGQGPEFLTYFQNEAQLEKSRLLSDRFSAERPKGSFSTLEIQRTEQGDSAMYLCASSRTGGGGNTIYFGEGSWLTVV.

The V and J genes are TRBV25-1 and TRBJ2-3; D gene unclear. V gave up 5 bases and J gave up 10 bases, with 16 bases separating them. The CDR3 runs to 13 residues. Germline V gene data show CDR1 as MGHDK and CDR2 as SYGVNS. In nucleotides, the CDR3 is TGTGCCAGCAGTTCTAAATCAGTTATATCGCAGTATTTT. This encodes CASSSKSVISQYF.